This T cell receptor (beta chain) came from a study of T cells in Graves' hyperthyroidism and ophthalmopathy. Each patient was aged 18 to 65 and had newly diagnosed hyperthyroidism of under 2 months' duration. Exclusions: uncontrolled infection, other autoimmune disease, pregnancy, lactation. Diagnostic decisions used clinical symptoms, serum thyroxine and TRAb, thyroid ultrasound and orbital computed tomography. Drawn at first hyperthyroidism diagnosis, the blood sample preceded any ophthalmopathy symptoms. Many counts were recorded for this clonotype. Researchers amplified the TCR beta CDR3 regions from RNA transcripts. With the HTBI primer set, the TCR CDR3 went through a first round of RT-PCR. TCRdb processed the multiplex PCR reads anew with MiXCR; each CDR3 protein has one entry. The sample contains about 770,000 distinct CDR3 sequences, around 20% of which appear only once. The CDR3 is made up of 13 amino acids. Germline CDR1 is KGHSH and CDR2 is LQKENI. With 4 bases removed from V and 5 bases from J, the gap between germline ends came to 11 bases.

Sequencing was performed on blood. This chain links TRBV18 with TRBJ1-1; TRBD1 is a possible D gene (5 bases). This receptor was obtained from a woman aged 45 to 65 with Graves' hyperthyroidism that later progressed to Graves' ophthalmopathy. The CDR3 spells CASSRMGVTEAFF. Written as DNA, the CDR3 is TGTGCCAGCTCACGAATGGGGGTAACTGAAGCTTTCTTT. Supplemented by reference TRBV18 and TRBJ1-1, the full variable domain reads NAGVMQNPRHLVRRRGQEARLRCSPMKGHSHVYWYRQLPEEGLKFMVYLQKENIIDESGMPKERFSAEFPKEGPSILRIQQVVRGDSAAYFCASSRMGVTEAFFGQGTRLTVV.